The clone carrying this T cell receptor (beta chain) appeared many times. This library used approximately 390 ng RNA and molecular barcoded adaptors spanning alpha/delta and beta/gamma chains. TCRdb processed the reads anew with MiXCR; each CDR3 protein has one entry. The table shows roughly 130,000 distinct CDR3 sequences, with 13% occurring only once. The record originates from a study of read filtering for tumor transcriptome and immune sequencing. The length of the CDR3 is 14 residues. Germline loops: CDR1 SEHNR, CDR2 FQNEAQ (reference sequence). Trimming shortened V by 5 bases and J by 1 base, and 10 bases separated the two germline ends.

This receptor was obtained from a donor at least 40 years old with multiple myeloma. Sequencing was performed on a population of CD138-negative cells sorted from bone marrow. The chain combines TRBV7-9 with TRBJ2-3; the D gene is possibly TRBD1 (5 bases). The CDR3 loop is CASSPGQGTDTQYF. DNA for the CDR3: TGTGCCAGCAGCCCTGGACAAGGCACAGATACGCAGTATTTT.